The 8 T cell receptor beta chains reported below all come from one sample, sequenced in a study of T cell responses to AZD1222 COVID-19 vaccine. This table comes from immunoSEQ multiplex PCR, and its TCRdb copy is limited to in-frame clones, with some not included. The table includes roughly 160,000 clones, roughly 87% detected once. Sequences were derived from peripheral blood, sampled 28 days after the second AZD1222 dose. Receptor source: an adult who received the AZD1222 COVID-19 vaccine.

This clone was seen just once. The gene calls are TRBV6-5 and TRBJ1-1; the D gene is possibly TRBD1 (5 bases). CDR1 and CDR2 (germline): MNHEY, SVGAGI. The CDR3 has 15 amino acids. The V end lost 4 bases, the J end lost 1 base, and 13 bases lay between the germline ends. The DNA for the CDR3 is TGTGCCAGCAGTTTTTTGGGGGGGTCGAACACTGAAGCTTTCTTT. This sequence encodes CASSFLGGSNTEAFF.

The genes are TRBV9 and TRBJ2-1; 10 bases fit TRBD1. Trimming removed 4 bases from V and 2 bases from J; junction bases left unmatched: 9. The CDR3 has 17 amino acids. Germline-derived CDR1 and CDR2 are SGDLS and YYNGEE. The CDR3 nucleotides are TGTGCCAGCAGCTTACCCGGGACAGGGGCCCCCTACAATGAGCAGTTCTTC. Its translation is CASSLPGTGAPYNEQFF.

This chain links TRBV18 with TRBJ1-3; D is unresolved. V was trimmed by 3 bases and J by 2 bases, leaving 11 bases between them. Germline assignment: CDR1 KGHSH and CDR2 LQKENI. The CDR3 runs to 15 residues. The CDR3 nucleotides are TGTGCCAGCTCACCGTGGGGTACTCCTGGAAACACCATATATTTT. It yields the protein CASSPWGTPGNTIYF.

This clone was observed once. The chain combines TRBV19 with TRBJ2-7; D may match TRBD1 or TRBD2 (5 bases each). The CDR3 sequence is 16 residues long. Trimming took off 6 bases at V and 1 base at J, with 19 bases between the two ends. CDR1 LNHDA and CDR2 SQIVND come from the germline V gene (reference sequence). CDR3 region: CASRGVGAVRSYEQYF. CDR3 sequence (DNA): TGTGCCAGTAGGGGTGTCGGGGCAGTCCGTTCCTACGAGCAGTACTTC.

The chain recombines TRBV5-1 with TRBJ1-3, with TRBD1 matching 8 bases. V was pared by 4 bases and J by 4 bases, with 10 bases of the junction left unmatched. Germline V lookup: CDR1 SGHRS, CDR2 YFSETQ. The CDR3 covers 16 residues. The CDR3 here is CASSPLGTGGGNTIYF. In DNA, the CDR3 is TGCGCCAGCAGCCCCTTGGGTACAGGGGGAGGAAACACCATATATTTT.

The chain combines TRBV10-3 with TRBJ1-5; 7 positions match TRBD1. Germline lookup yields CDR1 ENHRY and CDR2 SYGVKD. The CDR3 totals 14 residues. The V segment lost 6 bases and the J segment 4 bases; nucleotides outside the gene matches: 6. The DNA for the CDR3 is TGTGCCATCAGCGGGGGACAGTATAATCAGCCCCAGCATTTT. Protein: CAISGGQYNQPQHF.

This chain joins TRBV12-5 and TRBJ2-7; D might be TRBD1 or TRBD2, each matching 5 bases. Germline CDR1 and CDR2: LGHNT and FRNRAP. This CDR3 spans 14 amino acids. V lost 6 bases and J 2 bases, leaving 14 bases between the germline ends. The CDR3 loop is CASGVVGVPYEQYF. The CDR3 nucleotides are TGTGCTAGTGGGGTCGTGGGGGTCCCCTACGAGCAGTACTTC.

DNA of the CDR3: TGTGCCAGCAGCCAAGAGGTTCTTGGAACGGGGGCCTACGAGCAGTACTTC. This encodes CASSQEVLGTGAYEQYF. V gene TRBV4-2 combines with J gene TRBJ2-7; maybe TRBD2 (6 bases). V lost 0 bases, J lost 2 bases, and 17 bases lay in between. The germline CDR1 and CDR2 sequences are LGHNA and YNFKEQ. The length of the CDR3 is 17 residues.